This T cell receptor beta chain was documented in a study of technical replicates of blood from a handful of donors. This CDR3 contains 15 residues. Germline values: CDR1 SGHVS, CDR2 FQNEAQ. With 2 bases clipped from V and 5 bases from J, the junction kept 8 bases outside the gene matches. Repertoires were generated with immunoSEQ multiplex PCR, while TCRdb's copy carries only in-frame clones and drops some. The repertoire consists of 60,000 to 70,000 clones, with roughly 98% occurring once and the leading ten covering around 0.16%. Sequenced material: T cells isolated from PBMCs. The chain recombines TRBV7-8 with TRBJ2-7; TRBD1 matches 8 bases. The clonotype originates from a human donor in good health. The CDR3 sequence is CASSLRWDRPDEQYF. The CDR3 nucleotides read TGTGCCAGCAGCTTAAGGTGGGACAGGCCCGACGAGCAGTACTTC.